A selection of T cell receptor beta chains follows, all from one sample in a study of blood T cell repertoires in COVID-19. This table comes from immunoSEQ multiplex PCR, and its TCRdb copy is limited to in-frame clones, with some not included. Seen here are tens of thousands of clones, almost 95% observed once, and the top ten hold 3.5% to 5.5%. The sequenced sample was peripheral blood. The receptors derive from a man aged 50 to 60 with active COVID-19. Both conserved end residues are part of each CDR3. Each record gives: V gene, J gene, CDR3 protein.

TRBV18	TRBJ2-2	CASSPSSGGGANTGELFF
TRBV11-3	TRBJ2-1	CASSLDGLNNEQFF
TRBV2	TRBJ1-2	CASSDGGMNQGGYTF
TRBV5-5	TRBJ1-4	CASSLGQGLMANEKLFF
TRBV11-2	TRBJ2-7	CASSLNAGGLRGEQYF
TRBV18	TRBJ1-2	CASSPKSDGVYGYTF
TRBV9	TRBJ1-1	CASSSLKDRGYGEMRNTEAFF
TRBV28	TRBJ2-5	CASSLTGWETQYF
TRBV18	TRBJ1-1	CASSLQGGSTEAFF
TRBV24-1	TRBJ2-5	CATSDFRGWETQYF
TRBV18	TRBJ1-3	CASSPGAGDTIYF
TRBV7-6	TRBJ2-7	CASSLTGEGEQYF
TRBV5-4	TRBJ1-1	CASSLDPPGLPPAGAFF
TRBV7-3	TRBJ1-1	CASSPGTGGLAFF
TRBV6-5	TRBJ1-5	CASRAGTGNQPQHF
TRBV2	TRBJ1-1	CASSDYTEAFF
TRBV7-7	TRBJ2-1	CASSPRIAGAGEQFF
TRBV6-5	TRBJ1-4	CASTWDRGNEKLFF
TRBV6-5	TRBJ2-3	CASSYWGGSAPQYF
TRBV7-9	TRBJ2-6	CASRTGPSGGANVLTF
TRBV30	TRBJ2-1	CAWSVQLAETFNEQFF
TRBV4-2	TRBJ1-1	CASSQVGGPVNTEAFF
TRBV2	TRBJ2-5	CASIGLAGSWETQYF
TRBV6-5	TRBJ2-1	CASRPGGSGNEQFF
TRBV7-3	TRBJ2-2	CASSPSGSHTGELFF
TRBV19	TRBJ1-2	CASSPTGTGGLRNGYTF
TRBV7-6	TRBJ1-4	CASSPGTGVTNEKLFF
TRBV7-3	TRBJ2-3	CASSPVIWGEGDTQYF
TRBV27	TRBJ2-1	CASSPLTGALWRDEQFF
TRBV6-6	TRBJ2-2	CASSHRDSGELFF
TRBV5-1	TRBJ2-5	CASSFGSSQETQYF
TRBV6-1	TRBJ2-7	CASSEGLVPYYEQYF
TRBV27	TRBJ1-1	CASRASLNTEAFF
TRBV5-3	TRBJ2-1	CARSGEAGQGRYNEQFF
TRBV6-5	TRBJ2-3	CASSRTRILSDTQYF
TRBV5-4	TRBJ2-4	CASSLRLAGGTDIQYF
TRBV15	TRBJ2-1	CATSRVGGGNNEQFF
TRBV18	TRBJ2-7	CASSPLPGQKPSYEQYF
TRBV9	TRBJ2-3	CASSRGSGTTDTQYF
TRBV4-1	TRBJ1-2	CASSSAAGASGYTF